The clone carrying this TCR beta chain was found a few times. The sample is drawn from a study of blood T cell repertoires in COVID-19. This table comes from immunoSEQ multiplex PCR, and its TCRdb copy is limited to in-frame clones, with some not included. The sample lists 20,000 to 25,000 clones, 84% occurring once. Trimming cost V 1 base and J 0 bases; bases outside gene matches: 3. The germline V gene has CDR1 SGHNT and CDR2 YYREEE (reference sequence). This CDR3 is 16 amino acids long. The chain has TRBV5-4 and TRBJ2-7; TRBD2 matches 11 bases. This clonotype was obtained from a middle-aged man with acute or convalescent COVID-19. Source material: peripheral blood. Written as DNA, the CDR3 is TGTGCCAGCAGCTTGCGACTAGCGGGGAGCTCCTACGAGCAGTACTTC. It specifies CASSLRLAGSSYEQYF.